A single sample is the source of the 5 T cell receptor beta chains below, sequenced in a study of cytomegalovirus exposure and HLA in healthy donors. The PCR made use of 60 Vbeta and 13 Jbeta primers. Some clones are missing from TCRdb's copy, which holds only in-frame ones; the method was immunoSEQ multiplex PCR. The sample has around 110,000 clones, around 10% seen once. Sequenced material: PBMCs. The origin of the receptors is a man younger than 40 in good health and CMV-seronegative.

This clone has just a few counts. The chain couples TRBV15 to TRBJ1-2; 7 bases are shared with TRBD1. Germline CDR1 is LNHNV and CDR2 is YYDKDF (reference sequence). The CDR3 covers 14 residues. The V gene end was trimmed by 0 bases and the J gene end by 8 bases; junction bases not matched to a gene: 6. The CDR3 nucleotides read TGTGCCACCAGCAGAGAAAACAGGGGTGAGGGCTACACCTTC. It encodes CATSRENRGEGYTF. The variable domain in full, completed from reference TRBV15 and TRBJ1-2, reads DAMVIQNPRYQVTQFGKPVTLSCSQTLNHNVMYWYQQKSSQAPKLLFHYYDKDFNNEADTPDNFQSRRPNTSFCFLDIRSPGLGDTAMYLCATSRENRGEGYTFGSGTRLTVV.

This clone occurred a few times. The rearrangement links TRBV14 to TRBJ2-1; 10 bases agree with TRBD2. The V and J ends lost 1 base and 4 bases, in that order; junction bases with no gene match: 4. The CDR3 covers 16 residues. Germline loops: CDR1 SGHDN, CDR2 FVKESK. The CDR3 region has the DNA TGTGCCAGCAGCCAAGGATCTAGCGGGAGATACAATGAGCAGTTCTTC. It is translated as CASSQGSSGRYNEQFF.

This clone turned up a few times. This sequence joins TRBV11-3 and TRBJ2-7; D is perhaps TRBD2 (6 bases). The CDR3 length is 15 residues. Germline CDR1 and CDR2: SGHNT and YENEEA. Trimming cost V 6 bases and J 4 bases, with 19 bases left between them. In DNA, the CDR3 is TGTGCCAGCAGGCTTACTAGCTCCGAGGAATACGAGCAGTACTTC. This sequence encodes CASRLTSSEEYEQYF.

This clone has only a few counts. The rearrangement links TRBV6-4 to TRBJ1-2, with a possible D match to TRBD1 (5 bases). V was pared by 4 bases and J by 4 bases, with 16 bases between. The CDR3 runs to 15 residues. The V gene's germline CDR1 is MRHNA and CDR2 SNTAGT. CDR3 in amino acids: CASSAGGVGSYGYTF. The CDR3 coding sequence is TGTGCCAGCAGTGCGGGGGGGGTCGGCAGCTATGGCTACACCTTC.

This clone occurred a few times. The chain carries TRBV5-1 and TRBJ2-7, with 7 positions matching TRBD1. V lost 0 bases and J lost 3; bases outside the gene matches: 3. Germline values: CDR1 SGHRS, CDR2 YFSETQ. CDR3 length: 14 residues. The CDR3 spells CASSLEGAGYEQYF. The CDR3 bases are TGCGCCAGCAGCTTGGAGGGGGCAGGCTACGAGCAGTACTTC.